This record covers a single T cell receptor (beta chain). Its antigen is unknown. Base qualities are not at hand, and no much larger clone is one base apart. Reading from cysteine to phenylalanine, the CDR3 counts 14 amino acids. The CDR3 DNA has 42 bases and is translated from base 1. Ends trimmed: V by 4 bases, J by 2 bases; bases unmatched to a gene: 3. CDR1 and CDR2 (SGHTA, FQGTGA) derive from the germline V gene. The time point label, as the study defines it: peripheral blood 6 weeks after treatment start. A cohort of 25 to 30 patients with locally advanced or metastatic urothelial carcinoma, treated at Memorial Sloan Kettering on a trial protocol, was included. Peripheral blood mononuclear cells were collected pretreatment and during treatment, with between 1 and 8 total time points obtained per patient. The Qiagen DNeasy Blood extraction kit was used to purify genomic DNA from total PBMCs and tumor samples. PBMCs were collected pretreatment and during treatment and were isolated and stored as previously described.

Synthetic TCR analog templates were spiked into each PCR to estimate absolute template abundance from read counts. Using the immunoSEQ assay, TCRbeta CDR3 regions were amplified from genomic DNA with bias-controlled V and J gene primers. Rearranged TCRbeta segments were sequenced at approximately 20X coverage. The study's processing was this. Clustering was used to correct sequencing errors, and CDR3s were annotated against IMGT so that V, D and J genes could be assigned. Out-of-frame and stop-codon sequences were excluded, and only productive TCRbeta rearrangements were used in downstream analyses. To compute clonality, Shannon entropy was normalized by the log of the number of unique productive sequences and then subtracted from one. Fisher's exact test with Benjamini-Hochberg correction, at a threshold of adjusted p below 0.01, was used to find clones that differed between time points or between blood and tumor. The immuneACCESS repertoire file appears here via TCRdb, limited to in-frame rearrangements. These files lack a portion of the clones; in checked studies, under half of the deficit traces to unresolved V genes, and the cause of the others is not known. V and J calls and clone size follow that table, whereas D and trimming were derived from the DNA. The sample profile shows nearly 50,000 clones; under 85% of them were found once. Clones ranked in the top ten supply 1.9% of the sample.

The data were taken from a study of PD-L1 blockade in urothelial cancer (dated by TCRdb to the late 2010s). About the study as a whole: Therapy was started in the mid-2010s for all patients, and atezolizumab 1,200 mg was administered intravenously every 3 weeks. About 90% of the 29 patients were identified as males with urothelial cancer of bladder origin, and a prior smoking history was reported by 18 of 29 patients. An ECOG performance status of 0 or 1 was recorded for the patients, and 0 to 3 prior chemotherapy regimens had been received by the patients. Blood samples were analyzed at 3 weeks after treatment start (second dose) and at 6 weeks after treatment start. Blood samples yielded a median of around 140,000 T cells and more than 80,000 unique TCRs, with median clonality approximately 0.08. An exploratory multi-omic analysis was conducted of the somatic, immune and clinical correlates of response to PD-L1 blockade with atezolizumab in urothelial cancer. Pretreatment tumor samples and matched peripheral blood, collected serially before and after atezolizumab treatment, underwent TCR sequencing. Progression-free survival longer than 6 months counted as durable clinical benefit, and TCR features were additionally tested against both progression-free and overall survival. In the same patients who had TCR sequencing, pretreatment tumors also underwent whole exome sequencing and RNA sequencing. Roughly 10 patients achieved durable clinical benefit and 20 did not. Approximately 29 patients had pretreatment blood TCR-seq, some 25 had at least one posttreatment blood collection, and some 25 had tumor TCR-seq. General findings and caveats noted by the study authors: Patients with durable benefit showed greater expansion of tumor-associated TCR clones in peripheral blood 3 weeks after starting treatment (n ≈ 20, p = 0.022). A pretreatment peripheral blood TCR clonality below the median was linked to improved progression-free and overall survival. Because of the small sample size (n ≈ 28) and the many exploratory analyses performed, the results are intended to be regarded as hypothesis-generating.

Sequencing was performed on PBMCs, taken around atezolizumab (anti-PD-L1) treatment. This TCR was sampled from a man in his fifties or sixties with urothelial cancer. The chain is assembled from TRBV7-3 and TRBJ2-3; 7 central bases correspond to TRBD1. Read as DNA, the sequence is TGTGCCAGCAGCTGGGGACAGAACACAGATACGCAGTATTTT. It translates to CASSWGQNTDTQYF.